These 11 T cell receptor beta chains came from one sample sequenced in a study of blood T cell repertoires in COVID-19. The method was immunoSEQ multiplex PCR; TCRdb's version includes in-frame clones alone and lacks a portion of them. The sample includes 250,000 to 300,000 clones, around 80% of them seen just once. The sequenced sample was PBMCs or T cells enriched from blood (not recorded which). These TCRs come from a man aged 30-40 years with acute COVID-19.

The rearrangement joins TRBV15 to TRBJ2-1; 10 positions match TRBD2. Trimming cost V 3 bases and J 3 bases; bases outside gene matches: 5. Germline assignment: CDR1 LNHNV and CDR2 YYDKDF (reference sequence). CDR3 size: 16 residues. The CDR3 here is CATSSPGTSVYNEQFF. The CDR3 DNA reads TGTGCCACCAGCAGTCCTGGGACTAGCGTCTACAATGAGCAGTTCTTC.

CDR3 region: CASSGQGLRDTQYF. In nucleotides, the CDR3 is TGTGCCAGTAGTGGGCAGGGACTGAGAGATACGCAGTATTTT. V usage is TRBV19 and J usage is TRBJ2-3, with a weak D call TRBD2 (6 bases). Germline-derived CDR1 and CDR2 are LNHDA and SQIVND (reference sequence). The CDR3 length is 14 residues. Deletions cut 5 bases from V and 5 bases from J, with 14 bases between.

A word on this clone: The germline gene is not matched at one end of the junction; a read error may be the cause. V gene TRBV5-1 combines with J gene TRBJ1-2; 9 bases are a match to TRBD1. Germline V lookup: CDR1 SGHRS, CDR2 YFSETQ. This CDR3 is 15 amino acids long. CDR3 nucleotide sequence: TGTGCCAGCAGCTTATCAACAGGGGGCAACTATGGCTACACCTTC. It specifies CASSLSTGGNYGYTF.

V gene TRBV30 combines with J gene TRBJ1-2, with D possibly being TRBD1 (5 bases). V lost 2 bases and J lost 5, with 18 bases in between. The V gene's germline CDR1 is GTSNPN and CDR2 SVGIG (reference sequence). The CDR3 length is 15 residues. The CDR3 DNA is TGTGCCTGGAGTCAATTACGTAGGGGTGAGTATGGCTACACCTTC. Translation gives CAWSQLRRGEYGYTF.

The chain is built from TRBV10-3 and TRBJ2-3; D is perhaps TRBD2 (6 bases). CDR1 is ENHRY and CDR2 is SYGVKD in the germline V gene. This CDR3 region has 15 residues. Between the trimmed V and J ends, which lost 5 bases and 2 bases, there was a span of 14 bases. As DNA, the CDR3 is TGTGCCATCAGTCCCGAACGGGAGAACACAGATACGCAGTATTTT. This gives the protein CAISPERENTDTQYF.

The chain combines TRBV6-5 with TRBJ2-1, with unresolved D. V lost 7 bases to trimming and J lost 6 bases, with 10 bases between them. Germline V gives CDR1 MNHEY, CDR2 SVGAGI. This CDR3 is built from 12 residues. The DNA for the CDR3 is TGTGCCAGCACTCTAGGTGTCAATGAGCAGTTCTTC. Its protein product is CASTLGVNEQFF.

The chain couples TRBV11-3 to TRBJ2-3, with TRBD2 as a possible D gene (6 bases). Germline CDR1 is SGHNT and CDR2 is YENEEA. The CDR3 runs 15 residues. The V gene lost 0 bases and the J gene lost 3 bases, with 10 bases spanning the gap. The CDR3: CASSLDGGMTDTQYF. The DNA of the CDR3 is TGTGCCAGCAGCTTAGACGGGGGAATGACAGATACGCAGTATTTT. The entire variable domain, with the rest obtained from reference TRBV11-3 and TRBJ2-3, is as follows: EAGVVQSPRYKIIEKKQPVAFWCNPISGHNTLYWYLQNLGQGPELLIRYENEEAVDDSQLPKDRFSAERLKGVDSTLKIQPAELGDSAVYLCASSLDGGMTDTQYFGPGTRLTVL.

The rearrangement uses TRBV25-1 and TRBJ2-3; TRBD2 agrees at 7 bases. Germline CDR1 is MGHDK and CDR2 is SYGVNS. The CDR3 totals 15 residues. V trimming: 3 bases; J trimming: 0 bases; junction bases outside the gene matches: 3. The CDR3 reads CASSDNGRSTDTQYF. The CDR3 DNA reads TGTGCCAGCAGTGACAACGGGAGGAGCACAGATACGCAGTATTTT.

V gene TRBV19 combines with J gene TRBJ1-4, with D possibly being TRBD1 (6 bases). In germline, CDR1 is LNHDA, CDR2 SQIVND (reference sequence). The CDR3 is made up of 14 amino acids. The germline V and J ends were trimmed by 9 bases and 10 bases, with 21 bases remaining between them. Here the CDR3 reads CASETGPSIGKLFF. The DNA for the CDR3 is TGTGCCAGCGAGACAGGCCCAAGCATAGGAAAACTGTTTTTT.

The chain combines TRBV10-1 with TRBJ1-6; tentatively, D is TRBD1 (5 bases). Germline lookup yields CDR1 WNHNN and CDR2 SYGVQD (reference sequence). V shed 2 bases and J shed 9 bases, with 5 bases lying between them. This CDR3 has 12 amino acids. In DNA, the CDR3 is TGCGCCAGCAGTGAGGGGGCTTCACCCCTCCACTTT. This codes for CASSEGASPLHF.

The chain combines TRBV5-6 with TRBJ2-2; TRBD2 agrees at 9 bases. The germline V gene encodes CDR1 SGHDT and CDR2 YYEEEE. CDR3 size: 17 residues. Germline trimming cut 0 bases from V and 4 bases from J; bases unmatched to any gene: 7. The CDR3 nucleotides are TGTGCCAGCAGCTTGGATTTAGCGGGGGCTTCCACCGGGGAGCTGTTTTTT. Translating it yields CASSLDLAGASTGELFF.